This TCR beta chain was sequenced during a study of blood T cell repertoires in COVID-19. In the original analysis: Reference gene primer amplification gave estimated nucleated cell counts. Sequencing was performed with immunoSEQ multiplex PCR; in TCRdb, only in-frame clones are kept and a portion is missing. From that table come the V and J calls and clone size; the DNA was used to work out D and trimming. The table has some 300,000 clones, around 89% seen once. Germline V gene sequence: CDR1 GTSNPN, CDR2 SVGIG (reference sequence). The V gene lost 8 bases and the J gene lost 12 bases, with 23 bases spanning the gap. CDR3 length: 12 amino acids. Those who participated ranged in age from roughly 18 to 90 years and resided in 24 US areas.

The V call is TRBV30, the J call TRBJ2-7; D might be TRBD1 (6 bases). This receptor was obtained from an older woman in a cohort exposed to, infected with or recovered from COVID-19 (not recorded which). Material: PBMCs or T cells enriched from blood (not recorded which). The CDR3 region is CAGAQGSFYPYF. CDR3 bases: TGTGCCGGCGCACAGGGTAGTTTTTATCCGTACTTC.